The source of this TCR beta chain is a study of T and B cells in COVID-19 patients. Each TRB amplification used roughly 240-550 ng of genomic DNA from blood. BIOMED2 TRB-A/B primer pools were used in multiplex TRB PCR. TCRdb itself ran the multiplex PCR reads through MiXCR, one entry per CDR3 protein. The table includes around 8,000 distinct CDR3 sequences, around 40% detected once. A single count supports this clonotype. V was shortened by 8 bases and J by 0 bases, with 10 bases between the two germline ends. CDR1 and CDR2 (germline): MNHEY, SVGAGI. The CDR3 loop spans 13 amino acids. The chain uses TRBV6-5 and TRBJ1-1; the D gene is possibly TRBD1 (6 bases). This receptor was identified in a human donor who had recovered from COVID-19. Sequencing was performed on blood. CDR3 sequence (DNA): TGTGCCAGCCATCGGGACATGAACACTGAAGCTTTCTTT. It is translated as CASHRDMNTEAFF.